The following is a T cell receptor (beta chain) sequence with its context. The source of the sample is a study of blood T cell repertoires in COVID-19. Across the study: Samples of COVID-19 (acute and convalescent) were obtained from the United States, Italy and Spain.

This table comes from immunoSEQ multiplex PCR, and its TCRdb copy is limited to in-frame clones, with some not included. Here the sample spans roughly 250,000 clones, about nine tenths being singletons. The CDR3 is 16 amino acids. The V gene end was trimmed by 4 bases and the J gene end by 3 bases; junction bases not matched to a gene: 9. Germline values: CDR1 SNHLY, CDR2 FYNNEI. The study recruited people aged about 18 to 95 years across 24 US areas. Cohort assignment relied on participant-reported clinical history. Sequencing was carried out using PBMCs or T cells enriched from blood (not recorded which). The origin of this receptor is a woman aged 25 to 39 with acute COVID-19. The chain joins TRBV2 to TRBJ1-3; 7 bases are shared with TRBD1. The DNA for the CDR3 is TGTGCCAGCAGTGCCTTGGAGACAGGGAGTGGAAACACCATATATTTT. It codes for CASSALETGSGNTIYF. Filled out from reference TRBV2 and TRBJ1-3, the complete variable domain reads EPEVTQTPSHQVTQMGQEVILRCVPISNHLYFYWYRQILGQKVEFLVSFYNNEISEKSEIFDDQFSVERPDGSNFTLKIRSTKLEDSAMYFCASSALETGSGNTIYFGEGSWLTVV.